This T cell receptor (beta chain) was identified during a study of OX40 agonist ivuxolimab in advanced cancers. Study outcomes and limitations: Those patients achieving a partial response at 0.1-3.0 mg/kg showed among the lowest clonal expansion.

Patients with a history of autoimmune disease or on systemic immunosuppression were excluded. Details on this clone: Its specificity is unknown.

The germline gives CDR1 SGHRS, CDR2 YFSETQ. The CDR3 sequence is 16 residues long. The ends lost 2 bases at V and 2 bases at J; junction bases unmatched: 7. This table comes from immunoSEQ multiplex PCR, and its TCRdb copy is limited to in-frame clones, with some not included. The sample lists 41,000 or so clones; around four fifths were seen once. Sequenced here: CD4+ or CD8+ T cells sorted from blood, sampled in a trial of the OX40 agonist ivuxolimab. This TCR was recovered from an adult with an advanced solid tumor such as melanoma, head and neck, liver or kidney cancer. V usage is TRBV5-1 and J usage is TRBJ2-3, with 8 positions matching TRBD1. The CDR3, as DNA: TGCGCCAGCAGCTTAGAGGGACAGGCTAACACAGATACGCAGTATTTT. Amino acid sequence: CASSLEGQANTDTQYF.